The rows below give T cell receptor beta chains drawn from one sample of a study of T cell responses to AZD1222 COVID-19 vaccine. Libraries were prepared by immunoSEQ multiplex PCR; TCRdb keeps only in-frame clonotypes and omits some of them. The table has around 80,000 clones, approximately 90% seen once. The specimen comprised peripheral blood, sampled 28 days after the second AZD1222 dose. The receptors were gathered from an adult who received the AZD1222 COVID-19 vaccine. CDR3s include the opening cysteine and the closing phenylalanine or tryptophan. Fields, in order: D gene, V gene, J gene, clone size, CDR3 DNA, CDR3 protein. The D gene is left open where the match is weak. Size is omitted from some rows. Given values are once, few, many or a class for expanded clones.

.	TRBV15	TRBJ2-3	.	TGTGCCACCAGCAGCGGACAGCTGGCCAGGTCGGATACGCAGTATTTT	CATSSGQLARSDTQYF
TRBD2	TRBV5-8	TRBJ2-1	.	TGTGCCAGCAGCCAATCCGGGACTAGCGGGAGGGCCCTGTACAATGAGCAGTTCTTC	CASSQSGTSGRALYNEQFF
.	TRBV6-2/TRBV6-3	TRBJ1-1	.	TGTGCCAGCAGTTATTACTCGAGCACTGAAGCTTTCTTT	CASSYYSSTEAFF
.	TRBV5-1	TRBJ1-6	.	TGCGCCAGCAGCACGACAGTCGGTTCACCCCTCCACTTT	CASSTTVGSPLHF
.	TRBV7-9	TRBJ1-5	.	TGTGCCAGCAGCGGGCCCTCCGGTCAGCCCCAGCATTTT	CASSGPSGQPQHF
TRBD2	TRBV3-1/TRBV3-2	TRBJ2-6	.	TGTGCCAGCAGCCTCGGGGCTAGCGGGAGCCTGAGATCTGGGGCCAACGTCCTGACTTTC	CASSLGASGSLRSGANVLTF
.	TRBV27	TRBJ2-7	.	TGTGCCAGCAGTCGGCGGGCCTTTTACGAGCAGTACTTC	CASSRRAFYEQYF
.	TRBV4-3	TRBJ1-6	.	TGCGCCAGCAGCACCGATCCGAATTCACCCCTCCACTTT	CASSTDPNSPLHF
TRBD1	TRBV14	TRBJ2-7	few	TGTGCCAGCAGCCGACAGGGCGCTATCTACGAGCAGTACTTC	CASSRQGAIYEQYF
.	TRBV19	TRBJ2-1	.	TGTGCCAGTAGCCCCTGGACTTCCTCCTACAATGAGCAGTTCTTC	CASSPWTSSYNEQFF
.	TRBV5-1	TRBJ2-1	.	TGCGCCAGCAGCGGGGGAACTTACAATGAGCAGTTCTTC	CASSGGTYNEQFF
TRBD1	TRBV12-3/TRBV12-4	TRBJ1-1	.	TGTGCCAGCAGCCCGACAGGGGGCGGCCCTTTCTTT	CASSPTGGGPFF
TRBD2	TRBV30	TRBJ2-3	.	TGTGCCTGGAGTGTACTTGGCGGGAGCTCAGATACGCAGTATTTT	CAWSVLGGSSDTQYF
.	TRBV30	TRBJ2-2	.	TGTGCCCGACAGGGGACTAAGGGGGAGCTGTTTTTT	CARQGTKGELFF
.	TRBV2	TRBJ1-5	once	TGTGCCAGCAGTGGCCCCGGATATAGCAATCAGCCCCAGCATTTT	CASSGPGYSNQPQHF
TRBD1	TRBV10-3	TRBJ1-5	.	TGTGCCATCAGTGAAGACAGGGAATATCAGCCCCAGCATTTT	CAISEDREYQPQHF
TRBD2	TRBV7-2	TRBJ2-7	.	TGTGCCAGCAGCCCGGGACCCACGGGGGGAGACGAGCAGTACTTC	CASSPGPTGGDEQYF
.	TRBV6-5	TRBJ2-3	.	TGTGCCAGCAGCCCCTCTTATCGGGATACGCAGTATTTT	CASSPSYRDTQYF
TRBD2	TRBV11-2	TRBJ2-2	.	TGTGCCAGCAGGACCCGACTAGCAGTGGATACCGGGGAGCTGTTTTTT	CASRTRLAVDTGELFF
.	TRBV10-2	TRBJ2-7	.	TGCGCCAGCAGTGTCTGGGCTCGGGAGCAGTACTTC	CASSVWAREQYF
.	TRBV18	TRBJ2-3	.	TGTGCCAGCTCACTCCCGGGCCTAATTACGCAGTATTTT	CASSLPGLITQYF
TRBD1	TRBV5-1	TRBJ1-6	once	TGCGCCAGCAGCCCCGAGGGACAGGGGATCAATTCACCCCTCCACTTT	CASSPEGQGINSPLHF
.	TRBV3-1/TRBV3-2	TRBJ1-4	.	TGTGCCAGCAGCCCCGAAAGGGCAACTAATGAAAAACTGTTTTTT	CASSPERATNEKLFF
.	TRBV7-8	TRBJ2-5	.	TGTGCCAGCAGCACTGGGACTGGGGGAGAGACCCAGTACTTC	CASSTGTGGETQYF
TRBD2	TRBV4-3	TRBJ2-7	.	TGCGCCAGCAGCCCCGGACTAGCGGGAAAAAACGAGCAGTACTTC	CASSPGLAGKNEQYF
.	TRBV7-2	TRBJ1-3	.	TGTGCCAGCAGCCCTCAGGCCCTCCTCTCTGGAAACACCATATATTTT	CASSPQALLSGNTIYF
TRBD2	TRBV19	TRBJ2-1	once	TGTGCCACCGAGACTAGCGGGAAGTATTATGAGCAGTTCTTC	CATETSGKYYEQFF
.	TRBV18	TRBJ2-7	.	TGTGCCAGCTCCAGCAGGGGCGAGCAGTACTTC	CASSSRGEQYF
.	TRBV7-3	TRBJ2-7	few	TGTGCCAGCAGCTTAGGGGCAATAAGCGAGCAGTACTTC	CASSLGAISEQYF
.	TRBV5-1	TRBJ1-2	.	TGCGCCAGCAGCTTGGAGGGTCCCTTCTATGGCTACACCTTC	CASSLEGPFYGYTF
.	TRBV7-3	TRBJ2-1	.	TGTGCCAGCAGCTTCGACAGAAACTACAATGAGCAGTTCTTC	CASSFDRNYNEQFF
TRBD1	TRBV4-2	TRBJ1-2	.	TGTGCCAGCAGCCAAGAAGGGACAGGAGGGGGGTATGGCTACACCTTC	CASSQEGTGGGYGYTF